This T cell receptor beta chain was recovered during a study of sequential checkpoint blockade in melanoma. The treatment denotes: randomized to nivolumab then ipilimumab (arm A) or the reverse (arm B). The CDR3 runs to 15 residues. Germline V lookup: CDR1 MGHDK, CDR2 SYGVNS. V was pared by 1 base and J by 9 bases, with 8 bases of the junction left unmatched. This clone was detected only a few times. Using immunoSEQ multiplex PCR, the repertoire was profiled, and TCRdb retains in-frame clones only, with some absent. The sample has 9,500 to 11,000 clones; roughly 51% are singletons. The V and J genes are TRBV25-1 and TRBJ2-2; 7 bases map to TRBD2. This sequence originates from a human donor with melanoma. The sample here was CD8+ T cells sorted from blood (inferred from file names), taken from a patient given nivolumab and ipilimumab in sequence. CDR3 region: CASSEWGGGHRELFF. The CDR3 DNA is TGTGCCAGCAGTGAATGGGGGGGAGGCCATCGGGAGCTGTTTTTT.